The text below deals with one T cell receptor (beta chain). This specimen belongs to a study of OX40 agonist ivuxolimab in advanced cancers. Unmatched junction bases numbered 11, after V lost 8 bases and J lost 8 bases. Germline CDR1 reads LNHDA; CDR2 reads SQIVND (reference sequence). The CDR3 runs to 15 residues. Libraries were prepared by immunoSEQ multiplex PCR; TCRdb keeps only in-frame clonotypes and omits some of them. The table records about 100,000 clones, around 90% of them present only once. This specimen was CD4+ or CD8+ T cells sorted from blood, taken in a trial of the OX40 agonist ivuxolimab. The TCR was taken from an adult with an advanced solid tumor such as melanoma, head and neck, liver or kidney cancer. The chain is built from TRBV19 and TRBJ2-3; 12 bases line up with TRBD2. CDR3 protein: CASVQPSGGAPTQYF. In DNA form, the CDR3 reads TGTGCCAGTGTCCAACCTAGCGGGGGGGCCCCTACGCAGTATTTT.